These T cell receptor beta chains were read from a single sample in a study of cytomegalovirus exposure and HLA in healthy donors. Produced via immunoSEQ multiplex PCR; TCRdb's table is partial and in-frame only. The sample carries about 150,000 clones, around 75% recorded once. The specimen was PBMCs. The receptors were gathered from a man between 18 and 29 years old in good health and CMV-seronegative. Both conserved end residues are part of each CDR3. The order of the fields is clone size, D gene, V gene, J gene, CDR3 protein, CDR3 DNA. The D gene is left open where the match is weak. A clone size is listed for some rows: how often the clone was seen (once, few, many), or a class if it is expanded.

clone_size: -
d_call: TRBD2
v_call: TRBV28
j_call: TRBJ2-7
cdr3_aa: CASSFGLAGSYEQYF
cdr3_nt: TGTGCCAGCAGTTTCGGACTAGCGGGATCCTACGAGCAGTACTTC

clone_size: -
d_call: -
v_call: TRBV6-1
j_call: TRBJ2-3
cdr3_aa: CASSRSGHTDTQYF
cdr3_nt: TGTGCCAGCAGTCGGAGCGGGCACACAGATACGCAGTATTTT

clone_size: once
d_call: TRBD2
v_call: TRBV5-6
j_call: TRBJ2-7
cdr3_aa: CASSLEAGYEQYF
cdr3_nt: TGTGCCAGCAGCTTGGAAGCGGGATACGAGCAGTACTTC

clone_size: few
d_call: -
v_call: TRBV4-3
j_call: TRBJ1-4
cdr3_aa: CASSPWGGTNEKLFF
cdr3_nt: TGCGCCAGCAGCCCCTGGGGGGGGACTAATGAAAAACTGTTTTTT

clone_size: once
d_call: -
v_call: TRBV5-5
j_call: TRBJ2-3
cdr3_aa: CASSLNWERDTQYF
cdr3_nt: TGTGCCAGCAGCTTGAACTGGGAGAGGGATACGCAGTATTTT

clone_size: once
d_call: TRBD2
v_call: TRBV28
j_call: TRBJ2-7
cdr3_aa: CASSHGGTRGSYEQYF
cdr3_nt: TGTGCCAGCAGTCACGGGGGGACTAGGGGATCCTACGAGCAGTACTTC

clone_size: once
d_call: TRBD2
v_call: TRBV5-4
j_call: TRBJ2-1
cdr3_aa: CASSSGLAGNEQFF
cdr3_nt: TGTGCTAGCAGCTCGGGACTAGCAGGGAATGAGCAGTTCTTC

clone_size: -
d_call: -
v_call: TRBV7-2
j_call: TRBJ2-7
cdr3_aa: CAGSLASSGTVSSYEQYF
cdr3_nt: TGTGCCGGCAGCTTAGCCTCCTCCGGGACTGTCAGCTCCTACGAGCAGTACTTC

clone_size: -
d_call: -
v_call: TRBV5-6
j_call: TRBJ1-6
cdr3_aa: CASSLGAEMGSYNSPLHF
cdr3_nt: TGTGCCAGCAGCTTGGGAGCGGAGATGGGTTCCTATAATTCACCCCTCCACTTT

clone_size: -
d_call: -
v_call: TRBV27
j_call: TRBJ1-2
cdr3_aa: CASSLFQGPLGYGYTF
cdr3_nt: TGTGCCAGCAGTTTATTCCAGGGCCCCCTGGGCTATGGCTACACCTTC

clone_size: -
d_call: TRBD1
v_call: TRBV4-2
j_call: TRBJ1-1
cdr3_aa: CASSPRGTGGDTEAFF
cdr3_nt: TGTGCCAGCAGCCCCCGGGGGACAGGAGGGGACACTGAAGCTTTCTTT

clone_size: -
d_call: -
v_call: TRBV9
j_call: TRBJ2-3
cdr3_aa: CASSGAGTDTQYF
cdr3_nt: TGTGCCAGCAGCGGGGCGGGAACAGATACGCAGTATTTT

clone_size: -
d_call: -
v_call: TRBV5-6
j_call: TRBJ2-7
cdr3_aa: CASSLQKYEQYF
cdr3_nt: TGTGCCAGCAGCTTACAAAAATACGAGCAGTACTTC

clone_size: -
d_call: -
v_call: TRBV19
j_call: TRBJ2-7
cdr3_aa: CASSMGGAGTYEQYF
cdr3_nt: TGTGCCAGTAGTATGGGTGGGGCAGGGACCTACGAGCAGTACTTC

clone_size: once
d_call: TRBD2
v_call: TRBV19
j_call: TRBJ2-5
cdr3_aa: CASSEIPLAEETQYF
cdr3_nt: TGTGCCAGTAGCGAAATCCCGCTAGCGGAAGAGACCCAGTACTTC

clone_size: -
d_call: TRBD1
v_call: TRBV6-6
j_call: TRBJ1-2
cdr3_aa: CASSLQGAGDGYTF
cdr3_nt: TGTGCCAGCAGTTTACAGGGGGCTGGGGATGGCTACACCTTC

clone_size: -
d_call: -
v_call: TRBV6-5
j_call: TRBJ2-7
cdr3_aa: CASKRPGSASEQYF
cdr3_nt: TGTGCCAGCAAGCGCCCCGGGAGTGCTAGTGAGCAGTACTTC

clone_size: -
d_call: TRBD2
v_call: TRBV6-7
j_call: TRBJ2-3
cdr3_aa: CASSYVPGGMGDTQYF
cdr3_nt: TGTGCCAGCAGTTACGTGCCGGGGGGGATGGGGGATACGCAGTATTTT

clone_size: few
d_call: TRBD2
v_call: TRBV10-3
j_call: TRBJ2-2
cdr3_aa: CASRLAIGELFF
cdr3_nt: TGTGCCTCCAGACTAGCCATCGGGGAGCTGTTTTTT

clone_size: -
d_call: TRBD1
v_call: TRBV10-3
j_call: TRBJ2-5
cdr3_aa: CAISGTGLEETQYF
cdr3_nt: TGTGCCATCAGCGGGACAGGCTTAGAAGAGACCCAGTACTTC

clone_size: -
d_call: -
v_call: TRBV21-1
j_call: TRBJ2-1
cdr3_aa: CASSKGGRYYNEQFF
cdr3_nt: TGTGCCAGCAGCAAAGGAGGCAGATATTACAATGAGCAGTTCTTC

clone_size: -
d_call: TRBD1
v_call: TRBV5-1
j_call: TRBJ2-5
cdr3_aa: CASSRGTDRGETQYF
cdr3_nt: TGCGCCAGCAGCAGGGGTACCGACAGGGGAGAGACCCAGTACTTC

clone_size: -
d_call: TRBD1
v_call: TRBV6-1
j_call: TRBJ1-2
cdr3_aa: CASSEGTGYGGYTF
cdr3_nt: TGTGCCAGCAGTGAGGGGACAGGGTACGGTGGCTACACCTTC

clone_size: -
d_call: -
v_call: TRBV5-4
j_call: TRBJ2-1
cdr3_aa: CASKAGQFNEQFF
cdr3_nt: TGTGCCAGCAAGGCCGGACAGTTCAATGAGCAGTTCTTC

clone_size: -
d_call: -
v_call: TRBV6-5
j_call: TRBJ1-1
cdr3_aa: CASRASYTEAFF
cdr3_nt: TGTGCCAGCAGGGCATCGTACACTGAAGCTTTCTTT

clone_size: -
d_call: -
v_call: TRBV25-1
j_call: TRBJ2-3
cdr3_aa: CASSLLAADTQYF
cdr3_nt: TGTGCCAGCAGTTTACTAGCTGCAGATACGCAGTATTTT

clone_size: -
d_call: -
v_call: TRBV5-6
j_call: TRBJ1-3
cdr3_aa: CASSLGGHSGNTIYF
cdr3_nt: TGTGCCAGCAGCTTGGGAGGCCACTCTGGAAACACCATATATTTT

clone_size: -
d_call: TRBD1
v_call: TRBV19
j_call: TRBJ2-7
cdr3_aa: CASSKGQGIYAQYF
cdr3_nt: TGTGCCAGTAGTAAGGGACAGGGAATATACGCGCAGTACTTC

clone_size: -
d_call: -
v_call: TRBV5-1
j_call: TRBJ2-1
cdr3_aa: CASSSWGETYANNEQFF
cdr3_nt: TGCGCCAGCAGCTCCTGGGGGGAGACATACGCCAACAATGAGCAGTTCTTC

clone_size: -
d_call: -
v_call: TRBV9
j_call: TRBJ1-1
cdr3_aa: CASTGGNTEAFF
cdr3_nt: TGTGCCAGCACCGGGGGGAACACTGAAGCTTTCTTT

clone_size: -
d_call: TRBD1
v_call: TRBV5-1
j_call: TRBJ1-6
cdr3_aa: CASSTPGQGNSPLHF
cdr3_nt: TGCGCCAGCAGCACACCGGGACAGGGGAACTCACCCCTCCACTTT

clone_size: -
d_call: TRBD2
v_call: TRBV7-8
j_call: TRBJ2-7
cdr3_aa: CASSPRTSSYEQYF
cdr3_nt: TGTGCCAGCAGCCCCCGGACTAGCTCCTACGAGCAGTACTTC

clone_size: -
d_call: -
v_call: TRBV7-2
j_call: TRBJ2-7
cdr3_aa: CASSYRGGQGYEQYF
cdr3_nt: TGTGCCAGCAGCTACCGGGGGGGACAGGGCTACGAGCAGTACTTC

clone_size: -
d_call: TRBD1
v_call: TRBV7-8
j_call: TRBJ1-3
cdr3_aa: CASSRDRVAGNTIYF
cdr3_nt: TGTGCCAGCAGCCGTGACAGGGTGGCTGGAAACACCATATATTTT

clone_size: -
d_call: TRBD1
v_call: TRBV7-2
j_call: TRBJ2-5
cdr3_aa: CASSPGDRLRTQYF
cdr3_nt: TGTGCCAGCAGCCCAGGGGACAGGCTACGGACCCAGTACTTC

clone_size: few
d_call: -
v_call: TRBV20-1
j_call: TRBJ1-5
cdr3_aa: CSAQGYQPQHF
cdr3_nt: TGCAGTGCCCAGGGTTATCAGCCCCAGCATTTT

clone_size: -
d_call: TRBD1
v_call: TRBV7-2
j_call: TRBJ1-2
cdr3_aa: CASRAGGISYTF
cdr3_nt: TGTGCCAGCAGAGCAGGGGGTATAAGCTACACCTTC

clone_size: -
d_call: -
v_call: TRBV18
j_call: TRBJ2-5
cdr3_aa: CASSQGYQETQYF
cdr3_nt: TGTGCCAGCTCTCAGGGATACCAAGAGACCCAGTACTTC

clone_size: -
d_call: TRBD2
v_call: TRBV13
j_call: TRBJ2-7
cdr3_aa: CASTPGLADSYEQYF
cdr3_nt: TGTGCCAGCACCCCGGGACTAGCGGACTCCTACGAGCAGTACTTC

clone_size: -
d_call: -
v_call: TRBV6-5
j_call: TRBJ2-7
cdr3_aa: CASSWGGDRSYEQYF
cdr3_nt: TGTGCCAGCAGTTGGGGAGGAGACCGCTCCTACGAGCAGTACTTC

clone_size: -
d_call: -
v_call: TRBV11-2
j_call: TRBJ1-2
cdr3_aa: CASSLVLANYGYTF
cdr3_nt: TGTGCCAGCAGCTTAGTATTAGCTAACTATGGCTACACCTTC

clone_size: once
d_call: -
v_call: TRBV5-8
j_call: TRBJ2-7
cdr3_aa: CASSLSGIYEQYF
cdr3_nt: TGTGCCAGCAGCTTGTCAGGGATCTACGAGCAGTACTTC

clone_size: -
d_call: -
v_call: TRBV6-5
j_call: TRBJ2-7
cdr3_aa: CASSPRGLYEQYF
cdr3_nt: TGTGCCAGCAGTCCTCGGGGTCTTTACGAGCAGTACTTC

clone_size: -
d_call: TRBD1
v_call: TRBV7-2
j_call: TRBJ1-2
cdr3_aa: CASSPGDSYYGYTF
cdr3_nt: TGTGCCAGCAGCCCAGGGGACAGTTACTATGGCTACACCTTC

clone_size: many
d_call: -
v_call: TRBV6-4
j_call: TRBJ2-6
cdr3_aa: CASSDSSSGANVLTF
cdr3_nt: TGTGCCAGCAGTGACTCTAGCTCTGGGGCCAACGTCCTGACTTTC

clone_size: -
d_call: -
v_call: TRBV4-1
j_call: TRBJ2-7
cdr3_aa: CASSPQGASSYEQYF
cdr3_nt: TGCGCCAGCAGCCCCCAGGGCGCGAGCTCCTACGAGCAGTACTTC

clone_size: once
d_call: TRBD2
v_call: TRBV7-9
j_call: TRBJ2-7
cdr3_aa: CASSPGTSGYEQYF
cdr3_nt: TGTGCCAGCAGCCCCGGGACTAGCGGCTACGAGCAGTACTTC

clone_size: -
d_call: -
v_call: TRBV27
j_call: TRBJ1-4
cdr3_aa: CASSLIGSTDNEKLFF
cdr3_nt: TGTGCCAGCAGCCTTATCGGTTCGACAGATAATGAAAAACTGTTTTTT